This entry lists 21 T cell receptor beta chains sequenced from one sample in a study of OX40 agonist ivuxolimab in advanced cancers. Libraries were prepared through the immunoSEQ multiplex PCR assay. The immuneACCESS repertoire file appears here via TCRdb, limited to in-frame rearrangements. These files lack a portion of the clones; in checked studies, under half of the deficit traces to unresolved V genes, and the cause of the others is not known. In this sample the table shows some 80,000 clones, about 81% of which occur a single time. The ten largest clones represent 7.3% of the sample. The sample was CD4+ or CD8+ T cells sorted from blood, taken in a trial of the OX40 agonist ivuxolimab. All receptors come from an adult with an advanced solid tumor such as melanoma, head and neck, liver or kidney cancer.

A single count supports this clone. V is TRBV19 and J is TRBJ1-3, with D hard to call. The germline gives CDR1 LNHDA, CDR2 SQIVND (reference sequence). This CDR3 spans 14 amino acids. V dropped 3 bases and J dropped 3 bases, with 9 bases sitting between them. The DNA for the CDR3 is TGTGCCAGTAGTATCGAAGGAAGTGGAAACACCATATATTTT. As protein: CASSIEGSGNTIYF. Supplemented by reference TRBV19 and TRBJ1-3, the full variable domain reads DGGITQSPKYLFRKEGQNVTLSCEQNLNHDAMYWYRQDPGQGLRLIYYSQIVNDFQKGDIAEGYSVSREKKESFPLTVTSAQKNPTAFYLCASSIEGSGNTIYFGEGSWLTVV.

The CDR3, as DNA: TGTGCCAGCGAGTCAGGGGGTCCCAAGACCCAGTACTTC. Protein: CASESGGPKTQYF. V and J are TRBV2 and TRBJ2-5, with 7 bases that match TRBD1. There are 13 residues in the CDR3. CDR1 is SNHLY, CDR2 FYNNEI, per germline. V trimming: 8 bases; J trimming: 6 bases; junction bases outside the gene matches: 9.

This clone was recorded only once. The gene calls are TRBV7-2 and TRBJ2-6, with a tentative D call TRBD2 (6 bases). Trimming left V 5 bases short and J 0 bases short, with 8 bases between. The CDR3 runs to 15 residues. Per the germline V gene, CDR1 is SGHTA and CDR2 is FQGNSA. CDR3 residues: CASSPGGSGANVLTF. Written as DNA, the CDR3 is TGTGCCAGCAGCCCCGGGGGCTCTGGGGCCAACGTCCTGACTTTC.

The chain links TRBV5-1 to TRBJ1-1, with no clear D. Germline values: CDR1 SGHRS, CDR2 YFSETQ. The V gene lost 1 base and the J gene lost 1 base, with 8 bases spanning the gap. CDR3 size: 14 residues. The DNA for the CDR3 is TGCGCCAGCAGCTTGCTGGCTACGAACACTGAAGCTTTCTTT. Residues: CASSLLATNTEAFF.

As DNA, the CDR3 is TGTGCCAGCAGCCGGACTGTGAACACTGAAGCTTTCTTT. Its protein product is CASSRTVNTEAFF. The chain joins TRBV6-5 to TRBJ1-1; D is undetermined. V lost 6 bases and J lost 0, with 8 bases in between. The CDR3 runs 13 residues. Per germline, CDR1 MNHEY and CDR2 SVGAGI.

J is TRBJ1-2 and V is TRBV6-5; TRBD1 might be the D (6 bases). The CDR3 consists of 14 residues. V was pared by 4 bases and J by 5 bases, with 14 bases between. Germline V gene lookup returns CDR1 MNHEY and CDR2 SVGAGI. In DNA, the CDR3 is TGTGCCAGCAGTTTTTCAGGGGATTATTATGGCTACACCTTC. Translated: CASSFSGDYYGYTF.

The chain is built from TRBV11-2 and TRBJ2-1, with D uncertain. With 4 bases removed from V and 13 bases from J, the gap between germline ends came to 14 bases. CDR1 is SGHAT, CDR2 FQNNGV, per germline. The CDR3 length is 12 residues. The CDR3 sequence is CASSSLDPQQFF. The DNA for the CDR3 is TGTGCCAGCAGCTCCCTGGACCCGCAACAGTTCTTC.

This clone has just one count. The chain combines TRBV25-1 with TRBJ2-1; D remains unclear. Trimming cost V 6 bases and J 4 bases, with 7 bases left between them. The germline V gene has CDR1 MGHDK and CDR2 SYGVNS. This CDR3 has 12 amino acids. The chain's CDR3 is CASRLLYNEQFF. The CDR3 DNA reads as TGTGCCAGCAGGCTACTTTACAATGAGCAGTTCTTC.

The chain recombines TRBV30 with TRBJ1-1; D perhaps matches TRBD1 (5 bases). V was cut by 4 bases and J by 3 bases, with 12 bases left in between. CDR1 is GTSNPN and CDR2 is SVGIG in the germline V gene (reference sequence). This CDR3 is 13 amino acids long. CDR3 loop: CAWKEQEYTEAFF. DNA for the CDR3: TGTGCCTGGAAAGAACAGGAGTACACTGAAGCTTTCTTT.

The rearrangement joins TRBV30 to TRBJ2-5; possibly TRBD1 or TRBD2 for D (6 bases each). Germline assignment: CDR1 GTSNPN and CDR2 SVGIG (reference sequence). V dropped 5 bases and J dropped 5 bases, with 15 bases sitting between them. The CDR3 runs to 13 residues. DNA for the CDR3: TGTGCCTGGGTATTGGGGGGCCCGGAGACCCAGTACTTC. It specifies CAWVLGGPETQYF.

The rearrangement joins TRBV11-2 to TRBJ2-1, with 9 positions matching TRBD2. V shed 4 bases and J 5 bases; nucleotides not matched to a gene: 6. In germline, CDR1 is SGHAT, CDR2 FQNNGV. The CDR3 consists of 15 residues. CDR3 amino acids: CASSSLAGVHNEQFF. The CDR3 DNA reads TGTGCCAGCAGCTCTTTAGCGGGAGTCCACAATGAGCAGTTCTTC.

The chain links TRBV4-2 to TRBJ1-5; 8 bases are a match to TRBD1. Unmatched junction bases numbered 10, after V lost 0 bases and J lost 6 bases. This CDR3 has 17 residues. Germline V gives CDR1 LGHNA, CDR2 YNFKEQ. Here the CDR3 DNA reads TGTGCCAGCAGCCAAGATGTTAAGCCAGGGGGCGCTCAGCCCCAGCATTTT. Translated, it gives CASSQDVKPGGAQPQHF.

V and J are TRBV6-5 and TRBJ1-2; no clear D. The CDR3 totals 11 residues. Trimming took off 4 bases at V and 5 bases at J, with 5 bases between the two ends. Germline CDR1 reads MNHEY; CDR2 reads SVGAGI. The CDR3: CASSSRYGYTF. The DNA for the CDR3 is TGTGCCAGCAGTTCAAGATATGGCTACACCTTC.

This clone was found a few times. This chain uses TRBV9 with TRBJ1-1; D is unresolved. Germline CDR1 SGDLS, CDR2 YYNGEE. The CDR3 spans 13 residues. The V and J ends lost 1 base and 1 base respectively, with 5 bases between them. CDR3 amino acids: CASSVQGNTEAFF. The CDR3 region has the DNA TGTGCCAGCAGCGTACAAGGGAACACTGAAGCTTTCTTT.

The rearrangement joins TRBV7-2 to TRBJ2-2; either TRBD1 or TRBD2 may fit D (6 bases each). Per the germline V gene, CDR1 is SGHTA and CDR2 is FQGNSA. The CDR3 has 16 residues. The germline V and J ends were trimmed by 5 bases and 2 bases, with 15 bases remaining between them. The CDR3 reads CASSPTGALNTGELFF. In nucleotides, the CDR3 is TGTGCCAGCAGCCCAACGGGGGCCCTCAACACCGGGGAGCTGTTTTTT.

This chain joins TRBV5-1 and TRBJ2-3, with 7 bases matching TRBD1. The V gene's germline CDR1 is SGHRS and CDR2 YFSETQ. This CDR3 has 14 amino acids. V was pared by 4 bases and J by 9 bases, with 11 bases of the junction left unmatched. The CDR3 sequence is CASSRDRAEGTQYF. The CDR3 DNA reads TGCGCCAGCAGCCGTGACAGGGCCGAAGGCACGCAGTATTTT.

In DNA, the CDR3 is TGTGCCTGGAGTAAGGGACTCTACTACAACACCTTC. Amino acids: CAWSKGLYYNTF. The chain is built from TRBV30 and TRBJ1-2; D is perhaps TRBD1 (5 bases). The CDR3 totals 12 residues. Trimming shortened V by 2 bases and J by 12 bases, and 16 bases separated the two germline ends. Germline V gene data show CDR1 as GTSNPN and CDR2 as SVGIG (reference sequence).

This clone was counted a few times. The CDR3, as DNA: TGTGCCAGCAGCTTAACCGGGACTAGCGGAAGCACCGGGGAGCTGTTTTTT. Protein sequence: CASSLTGTSGSTGELFF. The V call is TRBV7-3, the J call TRBJ2-2; 11 nucleotides match TRBD2. The CDR3 is 17 amino acids. The V gene end was trimmed by 0 bases and the J gene end by 4 bases; junction bases not matched to a gene: 4. Germline V CDR1 and CDR2: SGHTA, FQGTGA. Together with reference TRBV7-3 and TRBJ2-2, the CDR3 gives the full variable domain: GAGVSQTPSNKVTEKGKYVELRCDPISGHTALYWYRQSLGQGPEFLIYFQGTGAADDSGLPNDRFFAVRPEGSVSTLKIQRTERGDSAVYLCASSLTGTSGSTGELFFGEGSRLTVL.

The genes are TRBV7-9 and TRBJ2-2; tentative D call: TRBD1 (5 bases). V was pared by 5 bases and J by 0 bases, with 10 bases between. From germline, CDR1 is SEHNR and CDR2 FQNEAQ (reference sequence). The CDR3 consists of 15 residues. The CDR3 DNA reads TGTGCCAGCAGCATCCTACAGGCGAACACCGGGGAGCTGTTTTTT. Residues: CASSILQANTGELFF.

The rearrangement links TRBV2 to TRBJ2-3, with a weak D call TRBD2 (5 bases). In germline, CDR1 is SNHLY, CDR2 FYNNEI. Between the trimmed V and J ends, which lost 4 bases and 5 bases, there was a span of 10 bases. The CDR3 length is 13 residues. In DNA, the CDR3 is TGTGCCAGCAGTGGGCTAGGACTAGATACGCAGTATTTT. This encodes CASSGLGLDTQYF.

The chain links TRBV27 to TRBJ1-4, with unresolved D. The CDR3 has 11 residues. V was cut by 5 bases and J by 8 bases, with 6 bases left in between. The germline V gene encodes CDR1 MNHEY and CDR2 SMNVEV (reference sequence). The CDR3: CASSPGEKLFF. Here the CDR3 DNA reads TGTGCCAGCAGTCCGGGGGAAAAACTGTTTTTT.